The present TCR beta chain was sequenced within a study of CD8+ T cells in alopecia areata. This clone has a handful of counts. Its antigen remains unknown. The CDR3 is 13 amino acids. Germline lookup yields CDR1 MNHEY and CDR2 SMNVEV (reference sequence). V was clipped by 6 bases and J by 4 bases, with 12 bases between them. Treatment: oral pan-JAK inhibitor, 5-10 mg twice daily. Findings and limits, study-wide: Patients showed less clear TCR sequence sharing than mice, possibly partly because of HLA diversity. Association of baseline CD8+ expansion with response is uncertain owing to one nonresponder.

Following extraction, RNA underwent reverse transcription to cDNA, which served as the sequencing template. Clones were read by immunoSEQ multiplex PCR, and TCRdb kept only the in-frame ones, dropping some. The sample includes some 220,000 clones, 50% to 60% of them seen just once. The rearrangement links TRBV27 to TRBJ1-1; D possibly corresponds to TRBD1 (5 bases). The sample was CD4+ T cells sorted from blood, taken at week 4, from a patient treated with tofacitinib. The receptor comes from a human donor with alopecia areata. The CDR3 region has the DNA TGTGCCAGCAGGCCCAGGGTGAGCACTGAAGCTTTCTTT. It specifies CASRPRVSTEAFF.